This TCR beta chain was profiled in a study of type 1 and type 2 diabetes patients. For the study at large: Donors were type 1 diabetes, type 2 diabetes, or nondiabetic controls. T cells were magnetically sorted from PBMCs as CD4+ or CD8+ subsets. Study results and limitations: Some T1D-only expanded clones might appear in more T2D or control samples.

The CDR3 covers 15 residues. Germline values: CDR1 ENHRY, CDR2 SYGVKD. Trimming pared 9 bases from V and 4 bases from J, leaving 18 bases between. The sample holds a few counts of this clonotype. Its antigen is as yet unknown. PCR was run on genomic DNA. Multiplex PCR with 30 forward and 13 reverse primers amplified the TCR beta CDR3. TCRdb re-analysed the multiplex PCR reads in MiXCR, keeping a single row per CDR3 protein. This repertoire shows a few hundred thousand distinct CDR3 sequences, around 50% found once; its top ten account for about 13%. The clonotype was recovered from a man between 18 and 29 years old with type 2 diabetes. The chain employs TRBV10-3 and TRBJ2-2, with D possibly TRBD1 on 5 matching bases. The specimen sequenced was peripheral blood mononuclear cells (PBMCs). CDR3 DNA: TGTGCCATTCGGCTCGGTGACAGCCTCACCGGGGAGCTGTTTTTT. It codes for CAIRLGDSLTGELFF.